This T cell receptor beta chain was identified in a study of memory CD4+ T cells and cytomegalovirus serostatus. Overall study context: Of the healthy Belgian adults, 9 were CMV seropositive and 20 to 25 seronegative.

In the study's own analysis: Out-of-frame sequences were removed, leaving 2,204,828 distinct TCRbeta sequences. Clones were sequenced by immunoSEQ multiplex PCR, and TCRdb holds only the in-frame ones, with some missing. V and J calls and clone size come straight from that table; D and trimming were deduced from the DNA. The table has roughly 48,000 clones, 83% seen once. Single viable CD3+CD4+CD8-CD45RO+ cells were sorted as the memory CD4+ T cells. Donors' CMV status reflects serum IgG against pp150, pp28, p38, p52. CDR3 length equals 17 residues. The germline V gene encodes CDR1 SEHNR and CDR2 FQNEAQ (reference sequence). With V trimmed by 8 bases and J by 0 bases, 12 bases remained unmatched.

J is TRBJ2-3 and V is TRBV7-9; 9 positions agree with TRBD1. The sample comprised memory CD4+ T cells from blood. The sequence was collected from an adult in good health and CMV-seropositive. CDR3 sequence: CASLQRFGTGSTDTQYF. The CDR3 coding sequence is TGTGCCAGCCTCCAGAGGTTCGGGACAGGGAGCACAGATACGCAGTATTTT.